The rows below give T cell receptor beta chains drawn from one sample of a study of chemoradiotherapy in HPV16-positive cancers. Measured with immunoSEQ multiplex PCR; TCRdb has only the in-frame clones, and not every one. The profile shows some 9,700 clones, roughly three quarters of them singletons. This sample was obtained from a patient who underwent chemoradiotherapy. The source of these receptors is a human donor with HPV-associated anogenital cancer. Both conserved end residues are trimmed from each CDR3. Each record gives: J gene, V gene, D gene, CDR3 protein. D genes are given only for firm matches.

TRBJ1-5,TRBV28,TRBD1,ASSFDRGNQPQH
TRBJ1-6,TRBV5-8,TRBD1,ASSLVGQGNSPLH
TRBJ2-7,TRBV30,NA,AWSSGFYEQY
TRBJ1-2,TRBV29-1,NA,SVRLADSEVGYT
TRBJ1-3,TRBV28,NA,ASVGQSSGNTIY
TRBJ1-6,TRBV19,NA,APRVWPLYNSPLH
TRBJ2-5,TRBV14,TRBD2,ASSRPPSGGYQETQY
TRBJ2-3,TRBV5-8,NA,ASLGGVIIDTQY
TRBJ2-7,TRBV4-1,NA,ASSQAPGFYEQY
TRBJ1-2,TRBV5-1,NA,ASSSTEGYGYT